The 28 T cell receptor beta chains below come from one sample, sequenced in a study of blood T cells in healthy people across ages. The use of a sample-barcoded 5' primer and a J-beta primer mix characterized a second PCR of about 7 to 12 cycles. TCRdb used MiXCR to reprocess the 5' RACE reads, holding one entry per CDR3 protein. The repertoire holds roughly 900,000 distinct CDR3 sequences, more than 25% seen once, with roughly a sixth in the top ten. The sample consisted of blood. Receptors were obtained from a woman older than 75 in good health.

This clonotype was counted ten times or more. The chain uses TRBV7-2 and TRBJ1-5; D uncertain. Trimming cost V 4 bases and J 5 bases, with 12 bases left between them. Germline loops: CDR1 SGHTA, CDR2 FQGNSA. The CDR3 runs 14 residues. In DNA, the CDR3 is TGTGCCAGCAGCTCGCACTCTGGCGATCAGCCCCAGCATTTT. It yields the protein CASSSHSGDQPQHF.

This clonotype was counted ten times or more. The genes are TRBV5-1 and TRBJ2-6; D is tentatively TRBD1 or TRBD2 (5 bases each). The CDR3 is made up of 17 amino acids. Trimming cost V 0 bases and J 1 base, with 11 bases left between them. Germline V lookup: CDR1 SGHRS, CDR2 YFSETQ. The CDR3 protein is CASSLEGRTSGANVLTF. CDR3 bases: TGCGCCAGCAGCTTGGAGGGACGGACTTCTGGGGCCAACGTCCTGACTTTC.

This clonotype is classed as medium-sized. The chain joins TRBV27 to TRBJ2-2; a weak D match, TRBD2 (5 bases). The CDR3 contains 16 residues. V was cut by 9 bases and J by 3 bases, with 20 bases left in between. Germline assignment: CDR1 MNHEY and CDR2 SMNVEV (reference sequence). The CDR3 loop is CASKDSGYTDTGELFF. As DNA, the CDR3 is TGTGCCAGTAAGGACTCTGGGTATACGGACACCGGGGAGCTGTTTTTT.

In this sample, this clonotype turned up once. The germline gene is not matched at one end of the junction; a read error may be the cause. The DNA for the CDR3 is TGTGCCAGCAGCCAAGATAATCATTCACTCCTCCACTTT. Its translation is CASSQDNHSLLHF. This chain connects TRBV14 to TRBJ1-6; D not resolved. This CDR3 has 13 residues. Germline loops: CDR1 SGHDN, CDR2 FVKESK.

In this sample, this clonotype turned up a few times. The rearrangement links TRBV6-5 to TRBJ2-2, with D perhaps matching TRBD1 (7 bases). The CDR3 length is 15 residues. Looked up from germline, CDR1 is MNHEY and CDR2 is SVGAGI. The germline V and J ends were trimmed by 6 bases and 5 bases, with 16 bases remaining between them. The CDR3 DNA reads TGTGCCAGCAGCCGGGGGACAGTCCTAACCGGGGAGCTGTTTTTT. Protein: CASSRGTVLTGELFF.

Comments on this clonotype: Just one base apart from a much larger clone, this may be a read error. The rearrangement uses TRBV6-6 and TRBJ2-5; 14 bases align to TRBD2. The CDR3 is made up of 16 amino acids. Germline values: CDR1 MNHNY, CDR2 SVGAGI (reference sequence). Trimming at V came to 8 bases and at J to 1 base, leaving 6 bases not matched to a gene. The CDR3, as DNA: TGTGCCAGCGGTATTGGGACTAGCGGGGGCCAAGAGACCCAGTACTTC. This codes for CASGIGTSGGQETQYF.

The V and J genes are TRBV6-2 or TRBV6-3 and TRBJ2-7, with 9 bases matching TRBD2. V was pared by 7 bases and J by 6 bases, with 7 bases of the junction left unmatched. The CDR3 runs 13 residues. The germline V gene has CDR1 MNHEY and CDR2 SVGEGT. CDR3 in DNA: TGTGCCAGCACCCTAGCGGGGTCCGGCGAGCAGTACTTC. Translating it yields CASTLAGSGEQYF.

This rearrangement joins TRBV7-9 to TRBJ2-7, with D possibly being TRBD1 (5 bases). There are 15 residues in the CDR3. CDR1 is SEHNR, CDR2 FQNEAQ, per germline (reference sequence). V was pared by 2 bases and J by 3 bases, with 14 bases between. The CDR3 coding sequence is TGTGCCAGCAGCTTAATTGGCAGGGAAGTCTACGAGCAGTACTTC. Protein: CASSLIGREVYEQYF.

The chain is built from TRBV12-3 or TRBV12-4 and TRBJ2-1, with 8 bases lining up with TRBD1. The J segment lost 9 bases and the V segment lost 6 bases, leaving 4 bases of the junction unmatched. CDR3 size: 12 residues. This chain's CDR3 is CASRTGGLEQFF. In DNA, the CDR3 is TGTGCCAGCAGAACAGGGGGGCTTGAGCAGTTCTTC.

Turning to this clonotype: The junction does not match germline at one end; this may be a read error. V usage is TRBV7-9 and J usage is TRBJ1-1; 11 nucleotides align to TRBD1. The CDR3 contains 14 residues. CDR1 is SEHNR and CDR2 is FQNEAQ in the germline V gene (reference sequence). CDR3 in amino acids: CASSGQGAGTGAFF. CDR3 nucleotide sequence: TGTGCCAGCAGCGGACAGGGGGCGGGTACTGGAGCTTTCTTT.

The table lists this clonotype with many counts. V usage is TRBV7-9 and J usage is TRBJ2-6, with 8 nucleotides matching TRBD1. Germline V gives CDR1 SEHNR, CDR2 FQNEAQ (reference sequence). The V and J ends lost 5 bases and 4 bases, in that order; junction bases with no gene match: 16. The CDR3 is 19 amino acids. The CDR3 region has the DNA TGTGCCAGCAGCCCTCGACAGGGGACCCCGCAGGGAGGGGCCAACGTCCTGACTTTC. Translated, it gives CASSPRQGTPQGGANVLTF.

This clonotype was recorded at least ten times. The chain uses TRBV7-2 and TRBJ1-4, with a tentative D call TRBD1 (6 bases). Germline V gene data show CDR1 as SGHTA and CDR2 as FQGNSA. V was pared by 6 bases and J by 3 bases, with 11 bases between. This CDR3 spans 14 amino acids. CDR3 sequence (DNA): TGTGCCAGCAGTTCGGGACAACCTAATGAAAAACTGTTTTTT. Translated: CASSSGQPNEKLFF.

This clonotype occurred many times. The chain recombines TRBV15 with TRBJ2-5; D is uncertain. This CDR3 is built from 14 residues. Germline V CDR1 and CDR2: LNHNV, YYDKDF (reference sequence). Between the trimmed V and J ends, which lost 0 bases and 5 bases, there was a span of 10 bases. This CDR3 is CATSRDPPRETQYF. CDR3 bases: TGTGCCACCAGCAGAGATCCGCCACGGGAGACCCAGTACTTC.

J is TRBJ2-2 and V is TRBV2, with D possibly being TRBD2 (6 bases). The CDR3 is 14 amino acids. V lost 5 bases and J 4 bases, leaving 11 bases between the germline ends. Germline CDR1 reads SNHLY; CDR2 reads FYNNEI. CDR3 amino acids: CASSRGVATGELFF. In DNA, the CDR3 is TGTGCCAGCAGTCGCGGGGTGGCCACCGGGGAGCTGTTTTTT.

The table lists this clonotype with many counts. The CDR3: CSARVGAQFF. CDR3 sequence (DNA): TGCAGTGCTAGAGTCGGGGCGCAGTTCTTC. V is TRBV20-1 and J is TRBJ2-1, with D possibly called TRBD1 or TRBD2 (5 bases each). Germline values: CDR1 DFQATT, CDR2 SNEGSKA (reference sequence). The V end was cut by 1 base, the J end by 12 bases, with 7 bases between. CDR3 length equals 10 residues.

This clonotype was recorded a few times. The chain carries TRBV7-9 and TRBJ1-2; 9 bases map to TRBD1. V lost 0 bases and J lost 1; bases outside the gene matches: 3. The CDR3 runs 16 residues. CDR1 and CDR2 from the germline V gene are SEHNR and FQNEAQ (reference sequence). The chain's CDR3 is CASSLAWTGDNYGYTF. The CDR3 region has the DNA TGTGCCAGCAGCTTAGCTTGGACAGGGGATAACTATGGCTACACCTTC.

This clonotype was picked up a small number of times. A much bigger clone sits one base away, suggesting this may be a read error. The V and J genes are TRBV7-9 and TRBJ1-2; D is undetermined. This CDR3 has 10 residues. In germline, CDR1 is SEHNR, CDR2 FQNEAQ (reference sequence). For the CDR3, the DNA is TGTGCCGGCAGCTTAACAGCCCTCACCTTC. It yields the protein CAGSLTALTF.

The sample holds many counts of this clonotype. V usage is TRBV3-1 and J usage is TRBJ2-1; D ambiguous. Trimming removed 3 bases from V and 7 bases from J, with 13 bases in between. The CDR3 is 14 residues long. CDR1 is LGHDT, CDR2 YNNKEL, per germline (reference sequence). The CDR3 DNA reads TGTGCCAGCAGCCATATTCCCGTGCGGAATGAGCAGTTCTTC. Translating it yields CASSHIPVRNEQFF.

The chain has TRBV20-1 and TRBJ2-1, with D perhaps TRBD2 (6 bases). Trimming removed 6 bases at V and 8 bases at J, with 17 bases between. This CDR3 comprises 13 residues. Per germline, CDR1 DFQATT and CDR2 SNEGSKA (reference sequence). CDR3 DNA sequence: TGCAGTGCCTTCCGGGCGGGAATCCATGAGCAGTTCTTC. It encodes CSAFRAGIHEQFF.

This clonotype was recorded at least ten times. The chain links TRBV12-3 or TRBV12-4 to TRBJ1-2; D remains unclear. CDR3 length: 13 amino acids. The V end lost 5 bases, the J end lost 1 base, and 8 bases lay between the germline ends. CDR3 in DNA: TGTGCCAGCAGTCCTACACTTAACTATGGCTACACCTTC. It encodes CASSPTLNYGYTF.

This clonotype was recorded at least ten times. The rearrangement uses TRBV29-1 and TRBJ1-1; the D is unclear. Germline CDR1 and CDR2: SQVTM and ANQGSEA. CDR3 length equals 14 residues. V lost 4 bases to trimming and J lost 0 bases, with 12 bases between them. The CDR3 DNA reads TGCAGCGTTGGAGCTAGTAACCTGAACACTGAAGCTTTCTTT. Amino acids: CSVGASNLNTEAFF.

This clonotype was recorded a few times. This chain connects TRBV6-2 or TRBV6-3 to TRBJ1-1, with no clear D. V gave up 0 bases and J gave up 8 bases, with 7 bases separating them. From germline, CDR1 is MNHEY and CDR2 SVGEGT. CDR3 length: 12 amino acids. CDR3 residues: CASSYSRGEAFF. In DNA, the CDR3 is TGTGCCAGCAGTTACTCGCGGGGAGAAGCTTTCTTT.

The table lists this clonotype with a few counts. This sequence joins TRBV25-1 and TRBJ2-2; D not certain. CDR1 is MGHDK and CDR2 is SYGVNS in the germline V gene. The germline V and J ends were trimmed by 7 bases and 6 bases, with 9 bases remaining between them. There are 12 residues in the CDR3. The CDR3 is CASNRFPGELFF. The CDR3 nucleotides are TGTGCCAGCAATAGGTTTCCCGGGGAGCTGTTTTTT.

This clonotype has only a few counts. The chain recombines TRBV19 with TRBJ2-4; D possibly corresponds to TRBD1 (5 bases). The end of the DNA is better explained by TRBJ2-5, so the J call may be wrong. This CDR3 region has 13 residues. CDR1 is LNHDA, CDR2 SQIVND, per germline (reference sequence). CDR3 sequence: CASSRGLDGTQYF. The CDR3 DNA reads as TGTGCCAGTAGTAGGGGCCTAGATGGGACCCAGTACTTC.

This clonotype was seen only a few times. Since a much larger clone is just one base distant, this may be a read error. DNA of the CDR3: TGTGCCAGCAGATATGGGACAGGGGCTGAGGAGCAGTACTTC. Amino acid sequence: CASRYGTGAEEQYF. The chain combines TRBV7-9 with TRBJ2-7; the match to TRBD1 covers 10 bases. The germline V gene encodes CDR1 SEHNR and CDR2 FQNEAQ (reference sequence). The V and J ends lost 6 bases and 7 bases, in that order; junction bases with no gene match: 9. CDR3 size: 14 residues.

This clonotype was picked up many times. This rearrangement joins TRBV7-2 to TRBJ2-5, with 11 nucleotides matching TRBD2. The trim removed 1 base at V and 0 bases at J, leaving 4 bases unmatched. Germline V lookup: CDR1 SGHTA, CDR2 FQGNSA. The CDR3 covers 17 residues. The CDR3 is CASSLGGLAGHQETQYF. The CDR3 region has the DNA TGTGCCAGCAGCTTAGGTGGACTAGCGGGTCACCAAGAGACCCAGTACTTC.

This clonotype was recorded many times. The chain recombines TRBV18 with TRBJ1-5; no firm D call. V gave up 4 bases and J gave up 2 bases, with 9 bases separating them. This CDR3 has 14 amino acids. Germline V gives CDR1 KGHSH, CDR2 LQKENI. This CDR3 reads CASSRAGGNQPQHF. CDR3 bases: TGTGCCAGCTCACGGGCCGGGGGCAATCAGCCCCAGCATTTT.

This clonotype came up many times. The chain has TRBV28 and TRBJ2-1; 10 bases map to TRBD1. The CDR3 extends over 13 amino acids. V trimming: 8 bases; J trimming: 6 bases; junction bases outside the gene matches: 4. Germline V gives CDR1 MDHEN, CDR2 SYDVKM. The DNA for the CDR3 is TGTGCCAGCGGGACAGGGGCTTTCAATGAGCAGTTCTTC. Its translation is CASGTGAFNEQFF.